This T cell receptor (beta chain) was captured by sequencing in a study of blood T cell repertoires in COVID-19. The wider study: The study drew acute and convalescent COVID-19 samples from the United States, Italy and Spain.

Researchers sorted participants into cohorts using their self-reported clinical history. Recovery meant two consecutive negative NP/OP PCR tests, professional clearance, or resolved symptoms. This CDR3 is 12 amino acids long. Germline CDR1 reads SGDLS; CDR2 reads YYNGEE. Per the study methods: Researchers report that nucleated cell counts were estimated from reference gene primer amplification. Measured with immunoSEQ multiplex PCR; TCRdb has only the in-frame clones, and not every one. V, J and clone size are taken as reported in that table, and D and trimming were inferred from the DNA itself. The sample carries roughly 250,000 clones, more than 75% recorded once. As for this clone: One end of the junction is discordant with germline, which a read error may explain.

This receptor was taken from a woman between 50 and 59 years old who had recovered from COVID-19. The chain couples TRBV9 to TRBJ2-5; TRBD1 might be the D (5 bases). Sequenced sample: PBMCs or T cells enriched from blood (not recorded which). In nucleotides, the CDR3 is TGTGCCAGCAGCGTGGGGCAAGGGACCCAGTACTTC. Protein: CASSVGQGTQYF.